This TCR beta chain was obtained from a study of CD8+ T cells in alopecia areata. At the level of the study: Oral tofacitinib (5 to 10 mg twice daily) was administered to treated patients. The study's findings and limits: Elevated clonality characterized lesional scalp relative to normal scalp, particularly in alopecia totalis/universalis. Sequencing of scalp tissue also captures the resident alphabeta T cells of normal skin.

For this clone: Antigen unknown.

CDR3 length equals 16 residues. The V gene's germline CDR1 is SGDLS and CDR2 YYNGEE. V was clipped by 0 bases and J by 0 bases, with 7 bases between them. cDNA serving as the sequencing template came from extracted, reverse transcribed RNA. Libraries were prepared by immunoSEQ multiplex PCR; TCRdb keeps only in-frame clonotypes and omits some of them. The data hold 10,000 to 15,000 clones, with more than 55% observed a single time. Alopecia areata patients had lesional scalp punch biopsies and peripheral blood taken from them. Specimen: skin. This clonotype was sampled from a human donor with alopecia areata. The chain has TRBV9 and TRBJ2-6, with D unresolved. The CDR3 sequence is CASSVGYRSGANVLTF. The CDR3 region has the DNA TGTGCCAGCAGCGTAGGGTACCGCTCTGGGGCCAACGTCCTGACTTTC. The full variable domain, in which reference TRBV9 and TRBJ2-6 provide the parts outside the CDR3, is DSGVTQTPKHLITATGQRVTLRCSPRSGDLSVYWYQQSLDQGLQFLIQYYNGEERAKGNILERFSAQQFPDLHSELNLSSLELGDSALYFCASSVGYRSGANVLTFGAGSRLTVL.